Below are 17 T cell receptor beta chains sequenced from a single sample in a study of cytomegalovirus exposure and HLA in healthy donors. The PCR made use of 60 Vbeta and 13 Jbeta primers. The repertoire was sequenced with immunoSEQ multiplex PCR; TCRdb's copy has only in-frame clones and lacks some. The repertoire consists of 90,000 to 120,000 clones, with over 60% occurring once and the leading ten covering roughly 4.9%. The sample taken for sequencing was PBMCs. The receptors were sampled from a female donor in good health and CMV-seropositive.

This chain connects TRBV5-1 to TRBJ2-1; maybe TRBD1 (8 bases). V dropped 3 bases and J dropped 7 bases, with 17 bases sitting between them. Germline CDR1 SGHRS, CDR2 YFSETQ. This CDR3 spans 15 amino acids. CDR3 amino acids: CASSWGGQAVNEQFF. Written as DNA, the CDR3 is TGCGCCAGCAGCTGGGGGGGACAGGCGGTAAATGAGCAGTTCTTC. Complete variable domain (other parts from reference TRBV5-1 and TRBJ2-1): KAGVTQTPRYLIKTRGQQVTLSCSPISGHRSVSWYQQTPGQGLQFLFEYFSETQRNKGNFPGRFSGRQFSNSRSEMNVSTLELGDSALYLCASSWGGQAVNEQFFGPGTRLTVL.

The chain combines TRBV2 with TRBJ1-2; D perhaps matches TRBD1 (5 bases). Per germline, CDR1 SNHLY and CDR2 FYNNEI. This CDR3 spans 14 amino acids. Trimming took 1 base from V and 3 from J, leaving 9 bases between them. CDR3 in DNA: TGTGCCAGCAGTGAAGTCGGGGGTGACTATGGCTACACCTTC. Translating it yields CASSEVGGDYGYTF.

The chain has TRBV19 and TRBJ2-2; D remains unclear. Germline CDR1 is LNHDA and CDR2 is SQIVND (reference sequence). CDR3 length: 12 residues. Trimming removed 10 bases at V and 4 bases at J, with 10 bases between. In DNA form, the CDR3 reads TGTGCCACCCCGAGTCCCACCGGGGAGCTGTTTTTT. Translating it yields CATPSPTGELFF.

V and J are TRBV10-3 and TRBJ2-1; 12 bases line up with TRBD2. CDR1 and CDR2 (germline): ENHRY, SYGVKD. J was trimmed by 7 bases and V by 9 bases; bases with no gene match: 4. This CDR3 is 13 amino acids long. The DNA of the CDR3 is TGTGCCATACGGACTAGCGGGACAAATGAGCAGTTCTTC. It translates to CAIRTSGTNEQFF.

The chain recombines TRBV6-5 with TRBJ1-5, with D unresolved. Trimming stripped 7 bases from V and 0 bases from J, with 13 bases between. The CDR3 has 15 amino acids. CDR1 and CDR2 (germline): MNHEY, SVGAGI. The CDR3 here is CASTAVGNSNQPQHF. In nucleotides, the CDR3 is TGTGCCAGCACTGCCGTGGGCAATAGCAATCAGCCCCAGCATTTT.

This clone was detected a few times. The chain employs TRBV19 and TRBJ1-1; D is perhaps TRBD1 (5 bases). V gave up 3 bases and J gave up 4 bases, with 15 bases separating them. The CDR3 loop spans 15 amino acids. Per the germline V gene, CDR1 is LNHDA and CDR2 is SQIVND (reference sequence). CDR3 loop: CASSIGRVRGTEAFF. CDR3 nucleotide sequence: TGTGCCAGTAGTATCGGTAGGGTAAGGGGCACTGAAGCTTTCTTT.

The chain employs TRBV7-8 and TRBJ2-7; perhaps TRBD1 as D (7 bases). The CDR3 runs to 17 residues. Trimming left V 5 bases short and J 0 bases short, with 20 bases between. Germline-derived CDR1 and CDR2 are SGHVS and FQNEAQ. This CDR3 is CASSRRDRLLFSYEQYF. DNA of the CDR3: TGTGCCAGCAGCCGGCGGGACAGACTCTTGTTCTCCTACGAGCAGTACTTC.

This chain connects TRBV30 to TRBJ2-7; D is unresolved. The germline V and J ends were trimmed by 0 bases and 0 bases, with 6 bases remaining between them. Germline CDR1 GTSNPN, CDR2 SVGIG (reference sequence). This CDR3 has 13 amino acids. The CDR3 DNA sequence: TGTGCCTGGAGTGTTACTCTCTCCTACGAGCAGTACTTC. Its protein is CAWSVTLSYEQYF.

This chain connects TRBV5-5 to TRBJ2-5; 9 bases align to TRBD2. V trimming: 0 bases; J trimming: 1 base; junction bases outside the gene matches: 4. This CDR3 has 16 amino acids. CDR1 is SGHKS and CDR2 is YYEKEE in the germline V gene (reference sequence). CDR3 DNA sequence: TGTGCCAGCAGCTTGGCGCCAGCGGGGGGCCAAGAGACCCAGTACTTC. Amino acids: CASSLAPAGGQETQYF. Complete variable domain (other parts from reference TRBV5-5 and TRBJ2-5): DAGVTQSPTHLIKTRGQQVTLRCSPISGHKSVSWYQQVLGQGPQFIFQYYEKEERGRGNFPDRFSARQFPNYSSELNVNALLLGDSALYLCASSLAPAGGQETQYFGPGTRLLVL.

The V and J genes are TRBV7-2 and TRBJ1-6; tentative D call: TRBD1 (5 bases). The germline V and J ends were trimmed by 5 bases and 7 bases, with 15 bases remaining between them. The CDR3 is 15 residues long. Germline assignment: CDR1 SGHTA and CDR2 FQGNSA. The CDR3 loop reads CASSPPGTFNSPLHF. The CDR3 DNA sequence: TGTGCCAGCAGCCCCCCGGGGACTTTCAATTCACCCCTCCACTTT.

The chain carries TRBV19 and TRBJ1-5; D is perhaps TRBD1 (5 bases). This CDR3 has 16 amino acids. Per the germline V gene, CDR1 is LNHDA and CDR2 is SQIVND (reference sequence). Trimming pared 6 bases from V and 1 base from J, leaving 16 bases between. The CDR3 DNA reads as TGTGCCAGTAGGGGGAGGGGTGGCTTCAGCAATCAGCCCCAGCATTTT. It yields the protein CASRGRGGFSNQPQHF.

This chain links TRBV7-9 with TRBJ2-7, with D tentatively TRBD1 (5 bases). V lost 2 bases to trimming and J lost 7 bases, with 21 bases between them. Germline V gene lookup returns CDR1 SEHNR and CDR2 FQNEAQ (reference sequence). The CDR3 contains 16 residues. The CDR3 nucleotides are TGTGCCAGCAGCTTATACAGGCAGGGAAGAACAGATGAGCAGTACTTC. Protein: CASSLYRQGRTDEQYF.

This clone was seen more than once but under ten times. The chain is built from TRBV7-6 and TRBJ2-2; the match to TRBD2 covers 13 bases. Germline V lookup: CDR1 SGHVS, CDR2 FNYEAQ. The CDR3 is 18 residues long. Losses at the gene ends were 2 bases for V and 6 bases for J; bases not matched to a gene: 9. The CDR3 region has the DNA TGTGCCAGCAGCTTATGGGCAACACTAGCGGGAGGGGCCGGGGAGCTGTTTTTT. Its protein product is CASSLWATLAGGAGELFF.

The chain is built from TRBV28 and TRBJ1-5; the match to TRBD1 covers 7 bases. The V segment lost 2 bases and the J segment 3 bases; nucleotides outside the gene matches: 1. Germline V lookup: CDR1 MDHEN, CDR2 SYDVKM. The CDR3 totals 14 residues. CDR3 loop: CASSLDRVNQPQHF. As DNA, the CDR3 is TGTGCCAGCAGTTTAGACAGGGTCAATCAGCCCCAGCATTTT.

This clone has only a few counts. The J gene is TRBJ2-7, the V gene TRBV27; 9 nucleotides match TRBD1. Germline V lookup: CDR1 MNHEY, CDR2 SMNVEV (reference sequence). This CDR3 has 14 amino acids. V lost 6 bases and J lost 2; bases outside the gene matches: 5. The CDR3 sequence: CASSWGDRAYEQYF. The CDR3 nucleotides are TGTGCCAGCAGCTGGGGGGACAGGGCCTACGAGCAGTACTTC.

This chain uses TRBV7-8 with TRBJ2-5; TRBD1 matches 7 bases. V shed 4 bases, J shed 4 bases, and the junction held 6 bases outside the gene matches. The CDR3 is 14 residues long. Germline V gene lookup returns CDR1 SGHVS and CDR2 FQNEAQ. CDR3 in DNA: TGTGCCAGCAGCTACACAGGGGCCCGAGAGACCCAGTACTTC. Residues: CASSYTGARETQYF.

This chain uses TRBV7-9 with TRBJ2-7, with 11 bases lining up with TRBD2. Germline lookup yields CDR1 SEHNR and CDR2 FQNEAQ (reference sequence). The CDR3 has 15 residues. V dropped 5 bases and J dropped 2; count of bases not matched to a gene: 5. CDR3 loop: CASSTGTSGTYEQYF. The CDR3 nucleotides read TGTGCCAGCAGCACCGGGACTAGCGGAACCTACGAGCAGTACTTC.